These 26 T cell receptor beta chains were all obtained from the same sample, sequenced in a study of blood T cell repertoires in COVID-19 (dated by TCRdb to 2020 to 2021). Library preparation employed the immunoSEQ multiplex PCR assay. TCRdb stores this immuneACCESS table with in-frame sequences only. Part of the clones is absent; in the studies checked, under half of the shortfall reflects unresolved V genes, and no reason is known for the rest. This sample lists 110,000 or so clones; roughly 87% were detected once. The ten largest account for over 7% of the sample. Sequenced material: peripheral blood. These receptors were obtained from a human donor in a cohort sampled during active COVID-19.

The chain uses TRBV27 and TRBJ1-2; TRBD1 matches 8 bases. The CDR3 has 13 residues. CDR1 is MNHEY, CDR2 SMNVEV, per germline (reference sequence). The trim removed 6 bases at V and 8 bases at J, leaving 8 bases unmatched. Here the CDR3 DNA reads TGTGCCAGCAGACCCGGACAGGGTAGCGGCTACACCTTC. This gives the protein CASRPGQGSGYTF.

The chain carries TRBV10-3 and TRBJ2-3, with 9 positions matching TRBD2. V was clipped by 4 bases and J by 0 bases; unmatched bases: 20. Germline CDR1 ENHRY, CDR2 SYGVKD. This CDR3 is built from 21 residues. The CDR3 reads CAISGDVAGDPLHTSTDTQYF. CDR3 sequence (DNA): TGTGCCATCAGTGGGGACGTAGCGGGAGACCCCCTTCATACTAGCACAGATACGCAGTATTTT.

The chain recombines TRBV6-5 with TRBJ2-3, with D hard to call. In germline, CDR1 is MNHEY, CDR2 SVGAGI. Trimming left V 2 bases short and J 1 base short, with 4 bases between. The length of the CDR3 is 13 residues. The CDR3 DNA sequence: TGTGCCAGCAGTTACCCGGGCACAGATACGCAGTATTTT. This encodes CASSYPGTDTQYF.

The V and J genes are TRBV27 and TRBJ2-1; 9 bases map to TRBD2. The CDR3 length is 16 residues. Per germline, CDR1 MNHEY and CDR2 SMNVEV (reference sequence). V was clipped by 3 bases and J by 5 bases; unmatched bases: 8. CDR3: CASSFGASGVNNEQFF. CDR3 DNA: TGTGCCAGCAGTTTTGGGGCTAGCGGGGTGAACAATGAGCAGTTCTTC.

This clone was picked up one time. J is TRBJ2-1 and V is TRBV7-3; 7 positions match TRBD1. Trimming cost V 6 bases and J 6 bases; bases outside gene matches: 5. CDR3 length: 13 residues. Germline CDR1 reads SGHTA; CDR2 reads FQGTGA. The DNA for the CDR3 is TGTGCCAGCAGTGACAGGGTGGGCAATGAGCAGTTCTTC. Its translation: CASSDRVGNEQFF.

V is TRBV11-3 and J is TRBJ2-3; TRBD2 matches at 11 bases. This CDR3 is 18 amino acids long. Germline lookup yields CDR1 SGHNT and CDR2 YENEEA. V was clipped by 5 bases and J by 2 bases; unmatched bases: 12. As DNA, the CDR3 is TGTGCCAGCAGCACCTCGACTAGCGGGACTTTCAACACAGATACGCAGTATTTT. This encodes CASSTSTSGTFNTDTQYF.

The chain uses TRBV5-4 and TRBJ2-1; 11 positions match TRBD2. Trimming at V came to 1 base and at J to 7 bases, leaving 4 bases not matched to a gene. The CDR3 is 15 amino acids. The germline gives CDR1 SGHNT, CDR2 YYREEE (reference sequence). The CDR3 region is CASSLTSGSYNEQFF. The CDR3 DNA sequence: TGTGCCAGCAGCTTGACTAGCGGGAGTTATAATGAGCAGTTCTTC.

The chain uses TRBV7-3 and TRBJ1-6; 7 bases match TRBD1. With 5 bases clipped from V and 5 bases from J, the junction kept 6 bases outside the gene matches. There are 15 residues in the CDR3. Germline lookup yields CDR1 SGHTA and CDR2 FQGTGA. The CDR3, as DNA: TGTGCCAGCAGCCTGGGGACAGCTGATAATTCACCCCTCCACTTT. Encoded protein: CASSLGTADNSPLHF.

The chain combines TRBV29-1 with TRBJ2-3, with 7 bases matching TRBD2. The CDR3 loop spans 17 amino acids. Losses at the gene ends were 3 bases for V and 2 bases for J; bases not matched to a gene: 14. The germline V gene encodes CDR1 SQVTM and CDR2 ANQGSEA. CDR3 residues: CSVEGAGKTILTDTQYF. The CDR3 DNA follows: TGCAGCGTTGAGGGAGCGGGGAAGACAATCCTCACAGATACGCAGTATTTT.

The rearrangement uses TRBV29-1 and TRBJ1-1; 7 bases map to TRBD1. There are 13 residues in the CDR3. Germline loops: CDR1 SQVTM, CDR2 ANQGSEA. J gave up 1 base and V 4 bases, and 3 bases lay outside the gene matches. The CDR3 DNA reads as TGCAGCGTTGCAGGGGGGTGGAACACTGAAGCTTTCTTT. Its protein is CSVAGGWNTEAFF.

There are a few counts of this clone. The V call is TRBV14, the J call TRBJ2-5; 12 positions agree with TRBD2. The germline CDR1 and CDR2 sequences are SGHDN and FVKESK. The V gene end was trimmed by 0 bases and the J gene end by 4 bases; junction bases not matched to a gene: 6. The CDR3 has 17 amino acids. The CDR3 nucleotides are TGTGCCAGCAGCCAAGACCCTAGCGGGAGGGCCGGAGAGACCCAGTACTTC. It translates to CASSQDPSGRAGETQYF.

This clone was recorded once. The chain carries TRBV24-1 and TRBJ2-2; 8 nucleotides agree with TRBD2. CDR3 length: 15 residues. V was clipped by 9 bases and J by 4 bases; unmatched bases: 9. Germline V gene lookup returns CDR1 KGHDR and CDR2 SFDVKD. Here the CDR3 reads CATAPSLAGTGELFF. CDR3 nucleotide sequence: TGTGCCACCGCCCCTAGCCTAGCGGGCACCGGGGAGCTGTTTTTT.

In its sample, this clone was seen a few times. V gene TRBV19 combines with J gene TRBJ2-3, with TRBD2 matching over 8 bases. This CDR3 has 15 amino acids. Germline V lookup: CDR1 LNHDA, CDR2 SQIVND (reference sequence). J gave up 3 bases and V 7 bases, and 9 bases lay outside the gene matches. The CDR3 DNA is TGTGCCAGTAACTTAGCGGGGCCGGGTACAGATACGCAGTATTTT. Translating gives CASNLAGPGTDTQYF.

The chain has TRBV4-2 and TRBJ2-1; 10 positions agree with TRBD1. V lost 0 bases, J lost 4 bases, and 3 bases stayed unmatched. CDR3 length equals 16 residues. Germline CDR1 is LGHNA and CDR2 is YNFKEQ. The CDR3 protein is CASSQDWDRGYNEQFF. CDR3 nucleotides: TGTGCCAGCAGCCAAGATTGGGACAGGGGTTACAATGAGCAGTTCTTC.

This chain connects TRBV5-1 to TRBJ2-4, with D possibly TRBD1 on 6 matching bases. V was pared by 4 bases and J by 8 bases, with 13 bases between. The germline V gene has CDR1 SGHRS and CDR2 YFSETQ. CDR3 size: 13 residues. The CDR3 DNA follows: TGCGCCAGCAGCGTGGGACAAGAAGACATTCAGTACTTC. Amino acids: CASSVGQEDIQYF.

The chain couples TRBV4-1 to TRBJ1-1; weak D call: TRBD1 (6 bases). The germline V gene has CDR1 MGHRA and CDR2 YSYEKL. Trimming stripped 0 bases from V and 0 bases from J, with 8 bases between. This CDR3 contains 15 residues. CDR3 bases: TGCGCCAGCAGCCAAGATCCAGGGGTGAACACTGAAGCTTTCTTT. Its protein product is CASSQDPGVNTEAFF.

The chain is built from TRBV5-5 and TRBJ2-7; 8 nucleotides line up with TRBD1. After removal of 7 bases from V and 1 base from J, the junction contained 10 bases not matched to a gene. Germline assignment: CDR1 SGHKS and CDR2 YYEKEE (reference sequence). The CDR3 has 15 residues. CDR3 in DNA: TGTGCCAGCGTCCGGAGCAGGGGGCAGTCCTACGAGCAGTACTTC. Protein: CASVRSRGQSYEQYF.

This clone was recorded only once. The chain has TRBV12-3 or TRBV12-4 and TRBJ2-7; a possible D gene is TRBD1 (5 bases). There are 11 residues in the CDR3. V lost 6 bases and J 9 bases, leaving 12 bases between the germline ends. The CDR3 region is CASSKGNGQYF. CDR3 nucleotide sequence: TGTGCCAGCAGCAAGGGGAACGGGCAGTACTTC.

This rearrangement joins TRBV19 to TRBJ2-1, with 11 bases matching TRBD2. The ends lost 5 bases at V and 6 bases at J; junction bases unmatched: 6. Germline CDR1 is LNHDA and CDR2 is SQIVND (reference sequence). The CDR3 length is 15 residues. The CDR3 DNA is TGTGCCAGTAGTGTACTAGCGGGAGCTCCCAATGAGCAGTTCTTC. Its translation: CASSVLAGAPNEQFF.

The chain employs TRBV3-1 (or the pseudogene TRBV3-2) and TRBJ1-4; perhaps TRBD1 as D (5 bases). Germline V CDR1 and CDR2: LGHDT, YNNKEL (reference sequence). V gave up 0 bases and J gave up 11 bases, with 16 bases separating them. This CDR3 contains 15 residues. The CDR3 reads CASSQESRQTSKLFF. Here the CDR3 DNA reads TGTGCCAGCAGCCAAGAAAGCCGACAGACGTCGAAACTGTTTTTT.

The chain has TRBV7-3 and TRBJ2-3; 12 bases are a match to TRBD2. V lost 3 bases, J lost 1 base, and 2 bases stayed unmatched. This CDR3 has 16 amino acids. CDR1 is SGHTA and CDR2 is FQGTGA in the germline V gene. The CDR3 protein is CASSLRLAGGTDTQYF. CDR3 DNA: TGTGCCAGCAGCTTGAGACTAGCGGGAGGCACAGATACGCAGTATTTT.

This clone was counted only a few times. This sequence joins TRBV3-1 (or the pseudogene TRBV3-2) and TRBJ2-2; D gene ambiguous. Trimming stripped 0 bases from V and 2 bases from J, with 7 bases between. The CDR3 contains 15 residues. From germline, CDR1 is LGHDT and CDR2 YNNKEL (reference sequence). DNA of the CDR3: TGTGCCAGCAGCCAAGAGACACCCAACACCGGGGAGCTGTTTTTT. This translates into CASSQETPNTGELFF.

Details on this clone: A read error may account for a junction end that differs from germline. The chain links TRBV7-7 to TRBJ1-4; D perhaps matches TRBD1 (5 bases). The CDR3 extends over 15 amino acids. From germline, CDR1 is SSHAT and CDR2 FNYEAQ (reference sequence). CDR3 loop: CASSADIGANEKLFF. In nucleotides, the CDR3 is TGTGCTAGCAGCGCGGACATTGGGGCGAATGAAAAACTGTTTTTT.

V and J are TRBV10-3 and TRBJ1-5, with a possible D match to TRBD1 (5 bases). The CDR3 runs 14 residues. V was pared by 2 bases and J by 8 bases, with 13 bases between. From germline, CDR1 is ENHRY and CDR2 SYGVKD. The CDR3 sequence: CAISEGADTEPQHF. CDR3 DNA: TGTGCCATCAGTGAGGGGGCAGACACCGAGCCCCAGCATTTT.

This clone was counted between two and nine times. The chain employs TRBV5-4 and TRBJ1-4; D not certain. Germline V lookup: CDR1 SGHNT, CDR2 YYREEE (reference sequence). This CDR3 is 13 amino acids long. Deletions cut 0 bases from V and 6 bases from J, with 6 bases between. The CDR3 loop reads CASSLGQDEKLFF. The CDR3 bases are TGTGCCAGCAGCTTGGGACAAGATGAAAAACTGTTTTTT. The full variable domain, with the rest looked up from reference TRBV5-4 and TRBJ1-4, is ETGVTQSPTHLIKTRGQQVTLRCSSQSGHNTVSWYQQALGQGPQFIFQYYREEENGRGNFPPRFSGLQFPNYSSELNVNALELDDSALYLCASSLGQDEKLFFGSGTQLSVL.

This rearrangement joins TRBV19 to TRBJ2-7; TRBD2 might be the D (6 bases). V shed 7 bases and J shed 7 bases, with 14 bases lying between them. The germline CDR1 and CDR2 sequences are LNHDA and SQIVND (reference sequence). This CDR3 region has 12 residues. The CDR3 reads CASTTGTGEQYF. CDR3 bases: TGTGCCAGTACCACCGGGACTGGGGAGCAGTACTTC.